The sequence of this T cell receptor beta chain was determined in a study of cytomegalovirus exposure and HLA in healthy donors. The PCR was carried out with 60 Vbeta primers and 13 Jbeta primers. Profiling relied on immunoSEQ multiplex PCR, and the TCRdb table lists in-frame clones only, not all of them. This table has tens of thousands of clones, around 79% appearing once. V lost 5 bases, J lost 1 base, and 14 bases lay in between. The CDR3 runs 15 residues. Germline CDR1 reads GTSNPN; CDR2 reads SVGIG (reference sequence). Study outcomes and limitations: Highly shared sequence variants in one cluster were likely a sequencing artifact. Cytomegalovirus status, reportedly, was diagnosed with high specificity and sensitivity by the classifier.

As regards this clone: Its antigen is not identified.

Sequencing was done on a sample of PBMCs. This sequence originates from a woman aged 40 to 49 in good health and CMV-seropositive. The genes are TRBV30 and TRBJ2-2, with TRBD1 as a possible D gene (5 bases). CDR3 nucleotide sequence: TGTGCCTGGGGACGACAGTTGGGGAACACCGGGGAGCTGTTTTTT. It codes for CAWGRQLGNTGELFF.